In its sample, the clone carrying this T cell receptor beta chain is large (0.1 to 1%). Bulk tumor genomic DNA was the template, and each sample received about 600 ng. Several spatially distant biopsies were obtained per primary tumor intraoperatively. The study enrolled patients with untreated, newly diagnosed non-small cell lung cancer who underwent curative surgery. Multiplex PCR with 32 V and 13 J primers amplified TCR beta CDR3. One entry per CDR3 protein, called by TCRdb with MiXCR from the multiplex PCR reads. The sample holds 9,900 or so distinct CDR3 sequences, around 27% seen once. Germline lookup yields CDR1 SNHLY and CDR2 FYNNEI. J lost 3 bases, V lost 6 bases, and 4 bases had no gene match. The CDR3 is 13 amino acids. The record originates from a study of immune heterogeneity within non-small cell lung tumors.

This rearrangement joins TRBV2 to TRBJ2-7; the match to TRBD1 covers 8 bases. The TCR was taken from a woman in her forties or fifties with non-small cell lung cancer. The material sequenced was lung tumor tissue. CDR3 in amino acids: CASRDRAVYEQYF. DNA of the CDR3: TGTGCCAGCAGGGACAGGGCCGTCTACGAGCAGTACTTC.